This entry lists 22 T cell receptor beta chains sequenced from one sample in a study of blood T cell repertoires in COVID-19 (dated by TCRdb to the early 2020s). The library was made by the immunoSEQ multiplex PCR assay. TCRdb holds this immuneACCESS table with in-frame rearrangements only. Some clones are missing; in checked studies, unresolved V genes explain under half, and the rest has no known cause. This sample gives tens of thousands of clones in total; 65% to 85% of them show up just once. The top ten clones comprise under 8% of the sample. Sequenced input: peripheral blood. These receptors were collected from a human donor in a cohort sampled during active COVID-19.

This clone appeared a single time. The V gene is TRBV19, the J gene TRBJ1-5; TRBD1 aligns across 10 bases. V shed 7 bases, J shed 3 bases, and the junction held 15 bases outside the gene matches. The CDR3 runs 18 residues. The germline CDR1 and CDR2 sequences are LNHDA and SQIVND (reference sequence). CDR3 amino acids: CASTPGTGDRRYNQPQHF. The CDR3 DNA sequence: TGTGCCAGTACCCCTGGGACAGGGGATCGGCGTTACAATCAGCCCCAGCATTTT.

V usage is TRBV19 and J usage is TRBJ1-3; D gene unclear. CDR3 length equals 13 residues. The V and J ends lost 6 bases and 4 bases respectively, with 10 bases between them. Germline V CDR1 and CDR2: LNHDA, SQIVND (reference sequence). The CDR3 protein is CASSREEGNTIYF. The CDR3 DNA reads TGTGCCAGTAGCCGCGAAGAAGGAAACACCATATATTTT.

The V call is TRBV5-1, the J call TRBJ1-2; D is uncertain. There are 16 residues in the CDR3. Trimming removed 0 bases from V and 0 bases from J, with 12 bases in between. Per the germline V gene, CDR1 is SGHRS and CDR2 is YFSETQ. The CDR3 is CASSLVFGEANYGYTF. The CDR3, as DNA: TGCGCCAGCAGCTTGGTATTCGGGGAAGCTAACTATGGCTACACCTTC.

The chain combines TRBV27 with TRBJ2-6; possible D gene TRBD1, 5 bases. Germline lookup yields CDR1 MNHEY and CDR2 SMNVEV (reference sequence). V was trimmed by 6 bases and J by 4 bases, leaving 13 bases between them. The CDR3 covers 15 residues. The CDR3: CASSFAGFGANVLTF. The CDR3 DNA follows: TGTGCCAGCAGCTTTGCAGGGTTCGGGGCCAACGTCCTGACTTTC.

The gene calls are TRBV5-6 and TRBJ2-3, with D tentatively TRBD2 (6 bases). From germline, CDR1 is SGHDT and CDR2 YYEEEE. This CDR3 has 12 residues. Deletions cut 5 bases from V and 6 bases from J, with 10 bases between. The CDR3 nucleotides read TGTGCCAGCAGTACTAGCTACGATACGCAGTATTTT. It translates to CASSTSYDTQYF.

In nucleotides, the CDR3 is TGTGCCAGCTCACCAGGGCAGGGTAATGAGCAGTTCTTC. Translating gives CASSPGQGNEQFF. V is TRBV18 and J is TRBJ2-1, with a possible D match to TRBD1 (5 bases). The V gene lost 2 bases and the J gene lost 7 bases, with 9 bases spanning the gap. The CDR3 has 13 residues. In germline, CDR1 is KGHSH, CDR2 LQKENI.

This chain connects TRBV19 to TRBJ1-5; tentative D call: TRBD1 (6 bases). Trimming pared 3 bases from V and 7 bases from J, leaving 16 bases between. The CDR3 loop spans 15 amino acids. From germline, CDR1 is LNHDA and CDR2 SQIVND (reference sequence). The CDR3 region is CASSINDRRYQPQHF. The CDR3 DNA is TGTGCCAGTAGTATCAACGACAGGAGATACCAGCCCCAGCATTTT.

This clone was counted a few times. The gene calls are TRBV11-1 and TRBJ2-7, with TRBD1 identical over 7 bases. Trimming at V came to 4 bases and at J to 0 bases, leaving 3 bases not matched to a gene. The CDR3 totals 14 residues. Germline CDR1 and CDR2: SGHAT and FQDESV (reference sequence). The CDR3 sequence is CASSSRQGSYEQYF. CDR3 sequence (DNA): TGTGCCAGCAGCTCTAGACAGGGCTCCTACGAGCAGTACTTC.

This clone has just one count. The chain carries TRBV2 and TRBJ2-7; 7 bases map to TRBD2. In germline, CDR1 is SNHLY, CDR2 FYNNEI. The CDR3 is made up of 15 amino acids. Losses at the gene ends were 6 bases for V and 0 bases for J; bases not matched to a gene: 8. CDR3 sequence reads: CASSAGRAYSYEQYF. The DNA for the CDR3 is TGTGCCAGCAGCGCGGGGAGGGCGTACTCCTACGAGCAGTACTTC. Filled out from reference TRBV2 and TRBJ2-7, the complete variable domain reads EPEVTQTPSHQVTQMGQEVILRCVPISNHLYFYWYRQILGQKVEFLVSFYNNEISEKSEIFDDQFSVERPDGSNFTLKIRSTKLEDSAMYFCASSAGRAYSYEQYFGPGTRLTVT.

This sequence joins TRBV27 and TRBJ1-6, with D possibly being TRBD1 (5 bases). Trimming pared 3 bases from V and 7 bases from J, leaving 16 bases between. This CDR3 has 16 amino acids. Germline V gene lookup returns CDR1 MNHEY and CDR2 SMNVEV (reference sequence). The CDR3 DNA is TGTGCCAGCAGTTTGAAAGGGAGGGGAGTGAATTCACCCCTCCACTTT. This translates into CASSLKGRGVNSPLHF.

The chain carries TRBV13 and TRBJ1-2, with 7 bases matching TRBD1. The germline CDR1 and CDR2 sequences are PRHDT and FYEKMQ (reference sequence). The CDR3 contains 15 residues. Losses at the gene ends were 2 bases for V and 0 bases for J; bases not matched to a gene: 3. The DNA of the CDR3 is TGTGCCAGCAGCTTACGCGGGACAGCTAACTATGGCTACACCTTC. This gives the protein CASSLRGTANYGYTF.

The chain has TRBV6-5 and TRBJ2-2, with no clear D. The ends were cut back, 0 bases at V and 1 base at J, with 6 bases in the middle. The CDR3 runs 15 residues. Germline assignment: CDR1 MNHEY and CDR2 SVGAGI. CDR3 DNA sequence: TGTGCCAGCAGTTACTCACCCAGGAACACCGGGGAGCTGTTTTTT. Translating it yields CASSYSPRNTGELFF.

The chain uses TRBV5-1 and TRBJ2-5, with D possibly TRBD2 on 5 matching bases. V was trimmed by 0 bases and J by 3 bases, leaving 18 bases between them. The CDR3 is 17 amino acids. Per the germline V gene, CDR1 is SGHRS and CDR2 is YFSETQ. The CDR3 loop reads CASSLGRGQVNKETQYF. CDR3 sequence (DNA): TGCGCCAGCAGCTTGGGACGGGGTCAGGTCAACAAAGAGACCCAGTACTTC.

The chain joins TRBV9 to TRBJ2-5; possible D gene TRBD2, 7 bases. This CDR3 is 15 amino acids long. Germline-derived CDR1 and CDR2 are SGDLS and YYNGEE. The V end was cut by 0 bases, the J end by 4 bases, with 13 bases between. The CDR3 DNA reads as TGTGCCAGCAGCGTAGATGGGGGGGCTTTAGAGACCCAGTACTTC. Amino acids: CASSVDGGALETQYF.

The genes are TRBV5-4 and TRBJ1-2, with 10 bases aligning to TRBD1. This CDR3 is built from 17 residues. The V segment lost 0 bases and the J segment 4 bases; nucleotides outside the gene matches: 9. Germline assignment: CDR1 SGHNT and CDR2 YYREEE (reference sequence). The CDR3 DNA follows: TGTGCCAGCAGCTTGGTCGGGACAGGGGCGTGGTTCTATGGCTACACCTTC. As protein: CASSLVGTGAWFYGYTF.

V usage is TRBV12-3 or TRBV12-4 and J usage is TRBJ2-4; 7 nucleotides agree with TRBD1. The CDR3 consists of 12 residues. The ends lost 7 bases at V and 15 bases at J; junction bases unmatched: 12. The CDR3 region has the DNA TGTGCCAGCAACTTAATAGGGGGCGCGAGGTACTTC. Residues: CASNLIGGARYF.

V usage is TRBV5-1 and J usage is TRBJ2-7; 7 nucleotides agree with TRBD1. CDR1 and CDR2 from the germline V gene are SGHRS and YFSETQ. The CDR3 covers 13 residues. With 5 bases clipped from V and 5 bases from J, the junction kept 7 bases outside the gene matches. CDR3 nucleotides: TGCGCCAGCAGACGAGACAGGGATAACGAGCAGTACTTC. As protein: CASRRDRDNEQYF. Drawing the rest from reference TRBV5-1 and TRBJ2-7, the complete variable domain is KAGVTQTPRYLIKTRGQQVTLSCSPISGHRSVSWYQQTPGQGLQFLFEYFSETQRNKGNFPGRFSGRQFSNSRSEMNVSTLELGDSALYLCASRRDRDNEQYFGPGTRLTVT.

The J gene is TRBJ2-3, the V gene TRBV7-9; no reliable D call. Germline CDR1 reads SEHNR; CDR2 reads FQNEAQ (reference sequence). The CDR3 contains 14 residues. The ends were cut back, 2 bases at V and 3 bases at J, with 9 bases in the middle. CDR3 residues: CASSLRLVTDTQYF. The CDR3 DNA reads as TGTGCCAGCAGCTTACGGCTAGTTACAGATACGCAGTATTTT.

The rearrangement links TRBV18 to TRBJ1-2; D might be TRBD1 (6 bases). This CDR3 is 15 amino acids long. CDR1 KGHSH and CDR2 LQKENI come from the germline V gene. V lost 0 bases and J 8 bases, leaving 16 bases between the germline ends. The CDR3 region has the DNA TGTGCCAGCTCACCACCGGGGGCAAGGGCCGGGGGCTACACCTTC. Protein sequence: CASSPPGARAGGYTF.

V is TRBV5-4 and J is TRBJ2-2, with D hard to call. In germline, CDR1 is SGHNT, CDR2 YYREEE (reference sequence). V lost 4 bases to trimming and J lost 5 bases, with 9 bases between them. The CDR3 loop spans 13 amino acids. The CDR3: CASSGERTGELFF. CDR3 nucleotides: TGTGCCAGCAGCGGAGAGAGGACCGGGGAGCTGTTTTTT.

V and J are TRBV10-3 and TRBJ1-2, with a tentative D call TRBD1 (5 bases). The germline gives CDR1 ENHRY, CDR2 SYGVKD. The V end was cut by 9 bases, the J end by 0 bases, with 11 bases between. The CDR3 has 13 amino acids. CDR3 sequence (DNA): TGTGCCATAGCGACAGACCCTAACTATGGCTACACCTTC. This gives the protein CAIATDPNYGYTF.

This chain links TRBV20-1 with TRBJ1-5; 7 nucleotides line up with TRBD1. Unmatched junction bases numbered 3, after V lost 3 bases and J lost 4 bases. Germline CDR1 and CDR2: DFQATT and SNEGSKA (reference sequence). The CDR3 sequence is 13 residues long. CDR3 in amino acids: CSASGTANQPQHF. The CDR3 nucleotides are TGCAGTGCTAGTGGGACAGCAAATCAGCCCCAGCATTTT.